The subject of this entry is one T cell receptor (beta chain). This clone appeared a few times. What this receptor recognizes is not known. No much larger clone exists at a distance of one base, and base qualities are not known. The immunoSEQ Assay, a bias-controlled multiplex PCR, was used to amplify TCRbeta CDR3 regions from genomic DNA. The authors' analysis ran thus. Within the assay, amplification of reference gene primers was used to estimate how many nucleated cells each sample contained. To quantify the absolute abundance of each unique TCRbeta CDR3 rearrangement, sequence reads were collapsed and filtered. Productive Simpson clonality was computed per sample as the square root of Simpson's diversity index over productive rearrangements. Not all clones reach the TCRdb copy of this immuneACCESS table, which keeps in-frame sequences only. Checked studies attribute under half of the gap to unresolved V genes and leave the rest unexplained. V and J calls and clone size are given by that table; D and trimming were obtained from the DNA. The sample table holds hundreds of thousands of clones, of which 86% were seen once. The top ten clonotypes cover 1.4% of the sample.

The source of the sample is a study of blood T cell repertoires in COVID-19 (dated by TCRdb to the early 2020s). Regarding the study in general: Samples covering the acute and convalescent phases of COVID-19 were provided by collaborators in the United States, Italy and Spain. The prospective study material was composed of cDNA or gDNA derived from T cells, B-cell-depleted T cells, or PBMCs. Deeply sampled blood TCRbeta repertoires from subjects exposed to, actively infected with, or recovered from COVID-19 were included in the dataset. A freely available public database, intended as a resource for researchers studying the immune response to SARS-CoV-2, is where the repertoires were released. The samples were drawn from two sources: the first 160 participants of the ongoing ImmuneRACE study, and fewer than 1,500 subjects contributed by 6 global collaborators. Nearly every sample came with metadata listing a de-identified subject ID, COVID-19 status, age in years and sex. HLA class I and class II types, where available, came from metadata supplied by the sample provider rather than from assay-based typing. Overall study results and their limits: How much clinical and demographic metadata was included differed by source and by participant, and the metadata was provided uncurated.

Including cysteine and phenylalanine, the CDR3 has 15 amino acids. Kept here is only the CDR3 DNA, which spans 45 bases and is read in frame from base 1. Sequences SNHLY (CDR1) and FYNNEI (CDR2) are obtained from the germline V gene. After removal of 6 bases from V and 10 bases from J, the junction retains 9 bases not matched to a gene. Collaborating institutions collected whole blood in K2EDTA tubes following their own protocols. For TCRbeta analysis, collaborators shipped samples as frozen whole blood, isolated PBMCs, or DNA extracted from either of those sample types. The material sequenced was peripheral blood. Recombination joined TRBV2 with TRBJ2-1; 13 bases in between match TRBD2. The receptor was isolated from a woman between 25 and 40 years old with active or convalescent COVID-19. This receptor carries the CDR3 CASSPRTSGSSEQFF. The sequenced DNA: TGTGCCAGCAGCCCTAGGACTAGCGGGAGTAGCGAGCAGTTCTTC.